A selection of T cell receptor beta chains follows, all from one sample in a study of cytomegalovirus exposure and HLA in healthy donors. Produced via immunoSEQ multiplex PCR; TCRdb's table is partial and in-frame only. This repertoire shows 130,000 or so clones, more than 60% found once; its top ten account for roughly 2%. Sequencing was done on a sample of PBMCs. These receptors were collected from a woman aged 35 to 49 in good health and CMV-seropositive. Each CDR3 is given with its conserved first and last residue. The D gene is left open where the match is weak. Part of the rows lack a size; the others show once, few, many or a class for expanded clones.

V	J	D	size	DNA	CDR3
TRBV25-1	TRBJ2-1	TRBD1	few	TGTGCCAGCAGTGCGTCCGGGACAGGTGGGTTCGGTGAGCAGTTCTTC	CASSASGTGGFGEQFF
TRBV9	TRBJ1-6	-	-	TGTGCCAGCAGCGGACCTGGGGGGGTGGCGGCACCCCTCCACTTT	CASSGPGGVAAPLHF
TRBV28	TRBJ1-2	TRBD1	-	TGTGCCAGCAGTTCCCGTCCGCGAGGGGGCGAGGGCTACACCTTC	CASSSRPRGGEGYTF
TRBV19	TRBJ1-2	TRBD1	-	TGTGCCAGTACTACGACAGGGGCAGGCCCCTATGGCTACACCTTC	CASTTTGAGPYGYTF
TRBV9	TRBJ2-1	TRBD2	-	TGTGCCAGCAGCGTAGGCCTAGCGGGAGGGCCTAACAATGAGCAGTTCTTC	CASSVGLAGGPNNEQFF
TRBV5-1	TRBJ1-1	-	-	TGCGCCAGCAGCTTCGCGGGGGTGGGGCACACTGAAGCTTTCTTT	CASSFAGVGHTEAFF
TRBV23-1	TRBJ2-5	TRBD2	-	TGCGCCAGCAGTCAATCCGGGACTAGAGAAGAGACCCAGTACTTC	CASSQSGTREETQYF
TRBV28	TRBJ2-7	-	-	TGTGCCAGCAGTGGACTCTACGAGCAGTACTTC	CASSGLYEQYF
TRBV18	TRBJ1-2	-	few	TGTGCCAGCTCACAAACCTTCCTGAGGGAAAACTATGGCTACACCTTC	CASSQTFLRENYGYTF
TRBV11-1	TRBJ2-5	TRBD1	-	TGTGCCAGCAGCGCCCAGACAGGGGGCCGAGAGACCCAGTACTTC	CASSAQTGGRETQYF
TRBV7-8	TRBJ2-7	-	-	TGTGCCAGCAGTCAGTGGCAGGGGGGCGAGCAGTACTTC	CASSQWQGGEQYF
TRBV18	TRBJ2-5	-	-	TGTGCCAGCTCACCAAAGGGGCAGGGCCTCCAAGAGACCCAGTACTTC	CASSPKGQGLQETQYF
TRBV9	TRBJ2-1	TRBD2	-	TGTGCCAGCAGCGTAGACGGGGGGGGGAATGAGCAGTTCTTC	CASSVDGGGNEQFF
TRBV5-1	TRBJ2-7	TRBD1	-	TGCGCCAGCAGCTTGGAGCAGGGGGCAAGCGAGCAGTACTTC	CASSLEQGASEQYF
TRBV12-5	TRBJ2-3	TRBD1	few	TGTGCTAGTGGTTTGTACCAGGGGGCGACAGATACGCAGTATTTT	CASGLYQGATDTQYF
TRBV2	TRBJ2-5	-	-	TGTGCCAGCAGTGTCCGGGGTTCGGAGACCCAGTACTTC	CASSVRGSETQYF
TRBV9	TRBJ2-7	TRBD2	-	TGTGCCAGCAGCGTCAGTAGGGTTAGCGGGATCAACGAGCAGTACTTC	CASSVSRVSGINEQYF
TRBV4-3	TRBJ1-6	-	few	TGCGCCAGCAGCCAGCTTACCAGGGGCGAGGGTTCACCCCTCCACTTT	CASSQLTRGEGSPLHF
TRBV6-1	TRBJ1-1	-	few	TGTGCCAGCAGTGAACCAGGAGGTATTCTTTCTGAAGCTTTCTTT	CASSEPGGILSEAFF
TRBV10-2	TRBJ2-3	TRBD2	-	TGCGCCAGCAGTGCCCTAGCGGGGGGAACAGATACGCAGTATTTT	CASSALAGGTDTQYF
TRBV7-9	TRBJ2-3	TRBD1	-	TGTGCCAGCAGCTCAGGGGGTTCTAGCACAGATACGCAGTATTTT	CASSSGGSSTDTQYF
TRBV6-6	TRBJ2-1	TRBD2	-	TGTGCCAGCAGTTACTATAGCGGGCAGGTCAATGAGCAGTTCTTC	CASSYYSGQVNEQFF
TRBV2	TRBJ1-2	TRBD1	few	TGTGCCAGCAGTTTCGGACAGGCGCGGGGCTACACCTTC	CASSFGQARGYTF
TRBV25-1	TRBJ1-3	-	-	TGCGCCAGCAGCGAGGACAACGGAAACACCATATATTTT	CASSEDNGNTIYF
TRBV18	TRBJ1-2	TRBD1	once	TGTGCCAGCTCAGGACAGGGGACTAACTATGGCTACACCTTC	CASSGQGTNYGYTF
TRBV5-1	TRBJ2-7	-	-	TGCGCCAGCAGCTTGGACAGGGTCGACGAGCAGTACTTC	CASSLDRVDEQYF
TRBV7-3	TRBJ2-2	-	-	TGTGCCAGCAGCGGGGAGAGCAACACCGGGGAGCTGTTTTTT	CASSGESNTGELFF
TRBV6-1	TRBJ1-5	-	-	TGTGCCAGCAGTGAGATCAGGGACAATCAGCCCCAGCATTTT	CASSEIRDNQPQHF
TRBV7-8	TRBJ2-2	TRBD1	few	TGTGCCAGCAGCTTGGGACAGGTGAACACCGGGGAGCTGTTTTTT	CASSLGQVNTGELFF
TRBV19	TRBJ1-5	TRBD1	-	TGTGCCGGTAGGGGGCGAGAGAATCAGCCCCAGCATTTT	CAGRGRENQPQHF
TRBV6-1	TRBJ2-3	-	-	TGTGCCAGCAGCGAGCGGGCCGGAACAGATACGCAGTATTTT	CASSERAGTDTQYF
TRBV6-6	TRBJ1-2	TRBD1	-	TGTGCCAGCAGTTCCTCAACAGGGGGCTGGGGCTACACCTTC	CASSSSTGGWGYTF
TRBV5-1	TRBJ1-2	-	-	TGCGCCAGCAGCTCGAACAGGGTGGACTATGGCTACACCTTC	CASSSNRVDYGYTF
TRBV7-9	TRBJ2-1	-	-	TGTGCCAGCAGCTATGGACTAAACAATGAGCAGTTCTTC	CASSYGLNNEQFF
TRBV30	TRBJ2-7	-	-	TGTGCCTGTCGGCTAGGAGCAGAGAGCTCCTACGAGCAGTACTTC	CACRLGAESSYEQYF
TRBV19	TRBJ2-3	-	once	TGTGCCAGTAGTCTCAACCCTAGGGGAAACACAGATACGCAGTATTTT	CASSLNPRGNTDTQYF
TRBV5-1	TRBJ2-5	-	few	TGCGCCAGCAGATTAGTACAGCTCCAAGAGACCCAGTACTTC	CASRLVQLQETQYF
TRBV7-2	TRBJ1-5	-	-	TGTGCCAGCAGCTTCGCACAGGGCAATCAGCCCCAGCATTTT	CASSFAQGNQPQHF
TRBV28	TRBJ2-7	TRBD1	few	TGTGCCAGCAGGGGACAGCTCTACGAGCAGTACTTC	CASRGQLYEQYF
TRBV28	TRBJ1-1	TRBD1	-	TGTGCCAGCAGCGCGGGACAGAGCTACACTGAAGCTTTCTTT	CASSAGQSYTEAFF
TRBV5-5	TRBJ1-4	-	-	TGTGCCAGCACCCCCGGAGGAGGTCTAGAAAAACTGTTTTTT	CASTPGGGLEKLFF
TRBV7-2	TRBJ2-7	-	-	TGTGCCAGCAGCTTAGCTCCCCGGGGCGAGCAGTACTTC	CASSLAPRGEQYF
TRBV28	TRBJ2-5	-	-	TGTGCCAGCAGTTTCCGCGAACGGGAAGAGACCCAGTACTTC	CASSFREREETQYF
TRBV27	TRBJ1-5	-	-	TGTGCCAGCAGTTTATTGGTCGGGAATCAGCCCCAGCATTTT	CASSLLVGNQPQHF
TRBV10-3	TRBJ2-3	TRBD1	-	TGTGCCATCAGTGGGCCAGGGGGTAGCACAGATACGCAGTATTTT	CAISGPGGSTDTQYF
TRBV11-2	TRBJ1-4	TRBD1	-	TGTGCCAGCAGCTACTCAGGGGGACAGACCATTAATGAAAAACTGTTTTTT	CASSYSGGQTINEKLFF
TRBV5-1	TRBJ2-3	-	-	TGCGCCAGCAGCTTGCGTCGAGGACTCCCTGGGAACCCAGATACGCAGTATTTT	CASSLRRGLPGNPDTQYF